A selection of T cell receptor beta chains follows, all from one sample in a study of OX40 agonist ivuxolimab in advanced cancers. Sequencing used immunoSEQ multiplex PCR; TCRdb keeps in-frame clones, though not all of them. Of 60,000 or so clones listed, nearly 95% are singletons. The sequenced sample was CD4+ or CD8+ T cells sorted from blood, obtained in a trial of the OX40 agonist ivuxolimab. These receptors were taken from an adult with an advanced solid tumor such as melanoma, head and neck, liver or kidney cancer. CDR3s include the opening cysteine and the closing phenylalanine or tryptophan. D genes are given only for firm matches. Clone size is not always given. Where it is, it says once, few, many or a class for expanded clones.

>.|.|TRBV21-1|TRBJ1-5|15
TGTGCCAGCAGCAAGTTAGAAGGGGGCAATCAGCCCCAGCATTTT
CASSKLEGGNQPQHF
>.|.|TRBV19|TRBJ1-1|15
TGTGCCAGTAGCGCCCCTCGAAGGACAGACACTGAAGCTTTCTTT
CASSAPRRTDTEAFF
>.|TRBD1|TRBV27|TRBJ2-7|13
TGTGCCAGCAGCTCGACAGGGTTCTACGAGCAGTACTTC
CASSSTGFYEQYF
>.|TRBD1|TRBV4-1|TRBJ2-1|15
TGCGCCAGCAGCCATACCGGGACAGGAAACAATGAGCAGTTCTTC
CASSHTGTGNNEQFF
>.|TRBD2|TRBV13|TRBJ2-1|19
TGTGCCAGCAGCTTAGGCCGAGGACTAGCTGCGAGCTCCTACAATGAGCAGTTCTTC
CASSLGRGLAASSYNEQFF
>.|.|TRBV13|TRBJ2-5|15
TGTGCCAGCAGCCTCCCGGGCGGGGTGGGAGAGACCCAGTACTTC
CASSLPGGVGETQYF
>.|TRBD1|TRBV19|TRBJ2-7|17
TGTGCCAGTAGTATTGTCCGATACAGGGGGCGGACCTACGAGCAGTACTTC
CASSIVRYRGRTYEQYF
>.|.|TRBV11-2|TRBJ2-3|17
TGTGCCAGCAGCTTAGTAGGCCCCCGACGTAGCACAGATACGCAGTATTTT
CASSLVGPRRSTDTQYF
>.|TRBD1|TRBV19|TRBJ2-5|15
TGTGCCAGTAGTTTGGACAGGGGAGTAAAAGAGACCCAGTACTTC
CASSLDRGVKETQYF
>.|.|TRBV29-1|TRBJ1-2|13
TGCAGCGTCCCAGGGGATGAGGACTATGGCTACACCTTC
CSVPGDEDYGYTF
>once|TRBD2|TRBV7-6|TRBJ2-3|14
TGTGCCAGCAGCTTGTCCGGGGGGACAGATACGCAGTATTTT
CASSLSGGTDTQYF
>.|TRBD2|TRBV7-2|TRBJ2-5|15
TGTGCCAGCAGCTATATGCGGGGGGGCCTGGAGACCCAGTACTTC
CASSYMRGGLETQYF